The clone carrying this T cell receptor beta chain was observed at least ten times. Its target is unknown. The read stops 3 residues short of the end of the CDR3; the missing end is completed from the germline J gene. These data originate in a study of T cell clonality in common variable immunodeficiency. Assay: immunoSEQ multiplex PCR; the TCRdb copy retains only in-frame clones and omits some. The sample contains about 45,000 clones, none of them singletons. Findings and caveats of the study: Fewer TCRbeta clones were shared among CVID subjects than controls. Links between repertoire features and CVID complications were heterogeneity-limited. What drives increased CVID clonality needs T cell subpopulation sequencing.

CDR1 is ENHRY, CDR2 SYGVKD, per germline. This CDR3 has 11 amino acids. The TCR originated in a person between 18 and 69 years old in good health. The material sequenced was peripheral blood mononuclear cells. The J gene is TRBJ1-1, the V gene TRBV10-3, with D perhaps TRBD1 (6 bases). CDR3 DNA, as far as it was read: TGTGCCATCAGTGATGGGACAAAG. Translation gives CAISDGTK. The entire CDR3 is CAISDGTKAFF.